This T cell receptor (beta chain) is drawn from a study of graft-versus-host responses after intestinal transplantation. Study-level results: Some GvH clones were seen earlier in gut or blood, suggesting intestinal origin.

Concerning this clone: Its antigen is currently unknown.

Only in-frame clones appear in the TCRdb table, and some are missing; sequencing was by immunoSEQ multiplex PCR. The data contain over 75,000 clones, about 89% of them singletons. Germline V lookup: CDR1 MDHEN, CDR2 SYDVKM. There are 13 residues in the CDR3. V trimming: 8 bases; J trimming: 8 bases; junction bases outside the gene matches: 9. The V and J genes are TRBV28 and TRBJ1-2; 9 bases are a match to TRBD1. The sample here was unstimulated CD4+ T cells sorted from spleen or lymph node cells, taken before intestinal transplant. The sequence derives from a human donor who received an intestinal transplant. The CDR3 nucleotides read TGTGCCAGCTGGTTAACAGGGGGCGGAGGCTACACCTTC. This codes for CASWLTGGGGYTF.